The T cell receptor (beta chain) described here comes from a study of T cell repertoires in cytomegalovirus infection. Across the study: Through public TCR beta signatures, both CMV infection and matching HLA type were indicated. The study's findings and limits: The ex vivo response showed dominance by HLA-C-restricted CMV-specific TCR beta clonotypes.

Note on this clonotype: The antigen is undetermined.

TCRdb re-called the reads with MiXCR, one entry per CDR3 protein. The sample lists roughly 990,000 distinct CDR3 sequences, roughly 31% occurring once. The TCR originated in a human donor in good health (CMV status not recorded). Some clones in this sample may be carry-over from other donors' samples. This material consisted of cultured CD8+ T cells from PBMCs, taken from culture after CMV antigen stimulation.

The CDR3 DNA reads as TGTGCCAGCAGCTTAGCGACGGGAGGGGGCAGGGATACGCAGTATTTT. It specifies CASSLATGGGRDTQYF. V usage is TRBV7-6 and J usage is TRBJ2-3; maybe TRBD2 (8 bases). V gave up 0 bases and J gave up 6 bases, with 16 bases separating them. Germline V CDR1 and CDR2: SGHVS, FNYEAQ. The CDR3 loop spans 16 amino acids.